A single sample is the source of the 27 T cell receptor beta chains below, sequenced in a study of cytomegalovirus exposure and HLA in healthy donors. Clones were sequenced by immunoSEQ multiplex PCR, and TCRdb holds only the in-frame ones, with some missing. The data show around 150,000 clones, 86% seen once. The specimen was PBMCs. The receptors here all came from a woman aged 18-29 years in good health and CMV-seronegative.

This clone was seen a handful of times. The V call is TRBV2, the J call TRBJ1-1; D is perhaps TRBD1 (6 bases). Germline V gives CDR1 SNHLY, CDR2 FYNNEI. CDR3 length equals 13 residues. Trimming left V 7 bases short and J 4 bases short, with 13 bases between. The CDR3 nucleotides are TGTGCCAGCACGGCCTTAGGGGGCACTGAAGCTTTCTTT. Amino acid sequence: CASTALGGTEAFF.

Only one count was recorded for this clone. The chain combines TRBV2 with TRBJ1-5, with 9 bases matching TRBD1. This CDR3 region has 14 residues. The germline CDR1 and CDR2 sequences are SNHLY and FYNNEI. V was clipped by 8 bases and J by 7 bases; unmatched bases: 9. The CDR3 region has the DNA TGTGCCAGCCTGCCGGGACAGGGCGAGCAGCCCCAGCATTTT. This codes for CASLPGQGEQPQHF.

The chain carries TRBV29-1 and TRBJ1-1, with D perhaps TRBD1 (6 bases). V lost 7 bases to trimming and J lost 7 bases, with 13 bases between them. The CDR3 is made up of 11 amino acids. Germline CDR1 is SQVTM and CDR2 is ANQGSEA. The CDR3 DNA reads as TGCAGCGGAACAGGGCAGTTTGAAGCTTTCTTT. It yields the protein CSGTGQFEAFF.

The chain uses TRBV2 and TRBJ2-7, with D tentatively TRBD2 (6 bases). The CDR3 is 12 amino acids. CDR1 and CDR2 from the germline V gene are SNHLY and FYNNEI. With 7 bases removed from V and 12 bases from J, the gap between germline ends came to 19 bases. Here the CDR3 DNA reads TGTGCCAGCATGAATGGGACTCCCAAGCGGTACTTC. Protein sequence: CASMNGTPKRYF.

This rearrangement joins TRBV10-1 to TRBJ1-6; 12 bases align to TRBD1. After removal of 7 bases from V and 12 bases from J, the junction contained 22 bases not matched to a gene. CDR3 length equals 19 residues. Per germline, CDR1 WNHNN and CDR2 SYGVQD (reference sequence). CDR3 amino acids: CASKSKEGQGAPLVRPLHF. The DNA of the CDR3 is TGCGCCAGCAAATCTAAAGAGGGACAGGGGGCTCCGCTGGTGAGACCCCTCCACTTT.

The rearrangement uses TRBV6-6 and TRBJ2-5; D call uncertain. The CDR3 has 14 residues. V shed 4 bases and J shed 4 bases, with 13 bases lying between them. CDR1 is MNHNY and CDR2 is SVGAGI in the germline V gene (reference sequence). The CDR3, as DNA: TGTGCCAGCAGTTTTGGCTTCCCCCGAGAGACCCAGTACTTC. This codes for CASSFGFPRETQYF.

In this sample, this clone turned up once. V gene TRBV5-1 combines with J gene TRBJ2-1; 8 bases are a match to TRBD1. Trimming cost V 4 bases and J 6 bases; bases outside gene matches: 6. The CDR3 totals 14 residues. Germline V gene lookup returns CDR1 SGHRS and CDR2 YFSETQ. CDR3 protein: CASSPGQGINEQFF. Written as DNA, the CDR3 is TGCGCCAGCAGCCCCGGACAGGGTATCAATGAGCAGTTCTTC.

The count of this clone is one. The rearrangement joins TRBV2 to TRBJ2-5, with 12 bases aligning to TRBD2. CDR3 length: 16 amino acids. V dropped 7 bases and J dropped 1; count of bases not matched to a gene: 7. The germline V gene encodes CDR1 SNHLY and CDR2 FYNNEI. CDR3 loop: CASILAGGVSQETQYF. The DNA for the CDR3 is TGTGCCAGCATTCTAGCGGGGGGGGTGAGCCAAGAGACCCAGTACTTC.

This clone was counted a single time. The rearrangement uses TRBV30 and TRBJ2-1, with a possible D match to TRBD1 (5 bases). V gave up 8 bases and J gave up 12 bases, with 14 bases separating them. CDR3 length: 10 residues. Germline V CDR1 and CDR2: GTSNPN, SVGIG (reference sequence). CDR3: CAGRGRWQFF. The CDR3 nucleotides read TGTGCCGGTAGGGGTAGGTGGCAGTTCTTC. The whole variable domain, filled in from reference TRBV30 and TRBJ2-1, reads SQTIHQWPATLVQPVGSPLSLECTVEGTSNPNLYWYRQAAGRGLQLLFYSVGIGQISSEVPQNLSASRPQDRQFILSSKKLLLSDSGFYLCAGRGRWQFFGPGTRLTVL.

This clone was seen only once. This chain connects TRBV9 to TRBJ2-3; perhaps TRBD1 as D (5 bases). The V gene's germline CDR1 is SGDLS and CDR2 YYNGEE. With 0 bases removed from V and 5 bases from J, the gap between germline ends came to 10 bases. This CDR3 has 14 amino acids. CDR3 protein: CASSVAWGEDTQYF. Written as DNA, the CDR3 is TGTGCCAGCAGCGTAGCGTGGGGCGAAGATACGCAGTATTTT.

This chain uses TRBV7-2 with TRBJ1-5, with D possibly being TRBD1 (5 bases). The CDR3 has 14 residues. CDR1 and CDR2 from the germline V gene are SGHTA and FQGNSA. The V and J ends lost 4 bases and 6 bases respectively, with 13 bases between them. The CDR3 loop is CASSSSGMGQPQHF. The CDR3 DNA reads TGTGCCAGCAGCTCTTCAGGGATGGGTCAGCCCCAGCATTTT.

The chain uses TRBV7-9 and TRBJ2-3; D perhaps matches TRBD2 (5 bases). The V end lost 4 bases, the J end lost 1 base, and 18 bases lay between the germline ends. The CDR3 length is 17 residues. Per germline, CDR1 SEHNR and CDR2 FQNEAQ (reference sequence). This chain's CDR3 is CASSSTSRRAGTDTQYF. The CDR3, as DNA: TGTGCCAGCAGCTCCACGTCCCGGCGGGCAGGCACAGATACGCAGTATTTT. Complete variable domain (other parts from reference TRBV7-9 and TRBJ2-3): DTGVSQNPRHKITKRGQNVTFRCDPISEHNRLYWYRQTLGQGPEFLTYFQNEAQLEKSRLLSDRFSAERPKGSFSTLEIQRTEQGDSAMYLCASSSTSRRAGTDTQYFGPGTRLTVL.

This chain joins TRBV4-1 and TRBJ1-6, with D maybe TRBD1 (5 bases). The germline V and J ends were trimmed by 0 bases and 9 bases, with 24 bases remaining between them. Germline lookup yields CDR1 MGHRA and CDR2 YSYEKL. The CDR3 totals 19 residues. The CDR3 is CASSQEGWAGSGFTSPLHF. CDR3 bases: TGCGCCAGCAGCCAAGAGGGTTGGGCAGGGTCGGGTTTTACTTCACCCCTCCACTTT.

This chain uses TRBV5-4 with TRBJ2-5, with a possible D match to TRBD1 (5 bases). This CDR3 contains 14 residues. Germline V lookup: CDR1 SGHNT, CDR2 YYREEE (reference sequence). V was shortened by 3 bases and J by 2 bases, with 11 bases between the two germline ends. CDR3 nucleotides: TGTGCCAGCAGCTATGCTGACAGACAAGAGACCCAGTACTTC. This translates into CASSYADRQETQYF.

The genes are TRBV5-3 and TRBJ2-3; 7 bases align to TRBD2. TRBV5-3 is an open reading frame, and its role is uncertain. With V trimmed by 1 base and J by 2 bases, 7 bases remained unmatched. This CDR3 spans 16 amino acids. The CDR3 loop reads CARSLPPREDTDTQYF. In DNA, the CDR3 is TGTGCCAGAAGCTTGCCCCCCCGGGAGGACACAGATACGCAGTATTTT.

CDR3 coding DNA: TGTGCCAGCAGCCCCCAGGGATTTGGCGATGGCTACACCTTC. It is translated as CASSPQGFGDGYTF. This sequence joins TRBV14 and TRBJ1-2; a weak D match, TRBD1 (5 bases). The V gene lost 4 bases and the J gene lost 6 bases, with 15 bases spanning the gap. The germline gives CDR1 SGHDN, CDR2 FVKESK. CDR3 size: 14 residues.

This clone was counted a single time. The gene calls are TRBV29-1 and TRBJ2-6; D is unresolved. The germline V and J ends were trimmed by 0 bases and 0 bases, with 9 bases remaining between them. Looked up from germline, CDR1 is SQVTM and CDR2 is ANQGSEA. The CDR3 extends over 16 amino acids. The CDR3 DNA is TGCAGCGTTGAAGAGGGCTCCCACTCTGGGGCCAACGTCCTGACTTTC. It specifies CSVEEGSHSGANVLTF.

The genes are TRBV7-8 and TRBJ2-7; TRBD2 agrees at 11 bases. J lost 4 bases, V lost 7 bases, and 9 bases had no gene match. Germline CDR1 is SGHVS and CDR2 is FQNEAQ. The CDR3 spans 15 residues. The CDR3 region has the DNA TGTGCCAGCAAAGGGGATAGCGGGAGGGTTTACGAGCAGTACTTC. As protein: CASKGDSGRVYEQYF.

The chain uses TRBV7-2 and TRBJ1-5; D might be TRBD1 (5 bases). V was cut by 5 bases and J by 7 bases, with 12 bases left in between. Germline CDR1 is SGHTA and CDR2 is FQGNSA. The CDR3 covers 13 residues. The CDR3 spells CASSQDQGQPQHF. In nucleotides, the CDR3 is TGTGCCAGCAGCCAAGATCAGGGACAGCCCCAGCATTTT.

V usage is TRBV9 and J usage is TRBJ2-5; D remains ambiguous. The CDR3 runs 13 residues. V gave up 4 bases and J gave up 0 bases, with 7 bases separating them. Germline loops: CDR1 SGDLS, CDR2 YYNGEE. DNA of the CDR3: TGTGCCAGCAGCCCCCCTTACCAAGAGACCCAGTACTTC. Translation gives CASSPPYQETQYF.

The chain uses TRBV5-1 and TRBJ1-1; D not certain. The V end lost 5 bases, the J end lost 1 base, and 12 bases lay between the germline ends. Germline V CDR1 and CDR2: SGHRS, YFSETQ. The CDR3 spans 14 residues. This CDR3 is CASSFRNSNTEAFF. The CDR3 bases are TGCGCCAGCAGTTTCAGGAACTCGAACACTGAAGCTTTCTTT.

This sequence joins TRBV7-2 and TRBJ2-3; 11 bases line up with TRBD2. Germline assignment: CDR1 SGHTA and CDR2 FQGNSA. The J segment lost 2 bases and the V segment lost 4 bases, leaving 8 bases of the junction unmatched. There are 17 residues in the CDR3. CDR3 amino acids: CASSSEGLAEYTDTQYF. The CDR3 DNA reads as TGTGCCAGCAGCTCGGAGGGACTAGCGGAGTACACAGATACGCAGTATTTT. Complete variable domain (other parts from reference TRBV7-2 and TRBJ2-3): GAGVSQSPSNKVTEKGKDVELRCDPISGHTALYWYRQSLGQGLEFLIYFQGNSAPDKSGLPSDRFSAERTGGSVSTLTIQRTQQEDSAVYLCASSSEGLAEYTDTQYFGPGTRLTVL.

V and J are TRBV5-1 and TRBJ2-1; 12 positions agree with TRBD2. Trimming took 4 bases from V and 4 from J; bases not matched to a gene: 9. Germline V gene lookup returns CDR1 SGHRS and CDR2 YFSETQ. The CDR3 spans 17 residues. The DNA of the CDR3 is TGCGCCAGCAGCCGACTAGCGGGAGAACTAATTTACAATGAGCAGTTCTTC. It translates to CASSRLAGELIYNEQFF.

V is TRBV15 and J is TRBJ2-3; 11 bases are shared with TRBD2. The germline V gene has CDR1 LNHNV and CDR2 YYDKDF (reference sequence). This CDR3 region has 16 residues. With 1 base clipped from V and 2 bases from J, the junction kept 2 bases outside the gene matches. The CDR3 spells CATSRGTSGFTDTQYF. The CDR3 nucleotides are TGTGCCACCAGCAGAGGGACTAGCGGGTTCACAGATACGCAGTATTTT.

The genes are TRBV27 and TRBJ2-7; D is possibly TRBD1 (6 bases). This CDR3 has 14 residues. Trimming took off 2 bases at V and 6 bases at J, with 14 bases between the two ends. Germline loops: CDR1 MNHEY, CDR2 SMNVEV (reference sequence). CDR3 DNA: TGTGCCAGCAGTTTAGCGAAGGGGGTGGGCGAGCAGTACTTC. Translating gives CASSLAKGVGEQYF.

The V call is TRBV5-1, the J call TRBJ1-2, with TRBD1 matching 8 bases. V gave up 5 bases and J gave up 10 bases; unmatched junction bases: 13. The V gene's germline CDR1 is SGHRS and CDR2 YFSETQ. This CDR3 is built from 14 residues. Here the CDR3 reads CASRMEDRAFDYTF. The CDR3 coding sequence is TGCGCCAGCAGAATGGAGGACAGGGCGTTTGACTACACCTTC.

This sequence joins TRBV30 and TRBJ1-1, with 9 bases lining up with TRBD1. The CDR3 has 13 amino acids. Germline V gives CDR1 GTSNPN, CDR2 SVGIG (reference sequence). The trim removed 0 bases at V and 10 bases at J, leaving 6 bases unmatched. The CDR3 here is CAWSVQGAQVAFF. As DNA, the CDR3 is TGTGCCTGGAGTGTACAGGGGGCGCAGGTAGCTTTCTTT.